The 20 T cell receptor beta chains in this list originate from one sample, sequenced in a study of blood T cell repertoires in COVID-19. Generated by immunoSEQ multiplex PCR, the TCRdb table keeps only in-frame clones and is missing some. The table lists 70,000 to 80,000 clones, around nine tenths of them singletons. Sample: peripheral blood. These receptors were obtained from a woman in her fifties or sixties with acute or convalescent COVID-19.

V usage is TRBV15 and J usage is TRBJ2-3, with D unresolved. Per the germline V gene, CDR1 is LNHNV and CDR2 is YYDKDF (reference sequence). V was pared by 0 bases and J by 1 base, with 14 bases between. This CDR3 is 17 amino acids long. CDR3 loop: CATSRDLSTYRTDTQYF. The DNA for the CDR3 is TGTGCCACCAGCAGAGATCTTAGCACCTATCGCACAGATACGCAGTATTTT.

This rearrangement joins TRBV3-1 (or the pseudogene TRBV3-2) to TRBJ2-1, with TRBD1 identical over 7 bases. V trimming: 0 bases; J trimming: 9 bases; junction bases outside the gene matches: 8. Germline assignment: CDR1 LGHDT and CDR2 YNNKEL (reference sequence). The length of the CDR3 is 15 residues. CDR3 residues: CASSQEAKGAGEQFF. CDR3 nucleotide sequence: TGTGCCAGCAGCCAAGAGGCGAAGGGGGCAGGTGAGCAGTTCTTC.

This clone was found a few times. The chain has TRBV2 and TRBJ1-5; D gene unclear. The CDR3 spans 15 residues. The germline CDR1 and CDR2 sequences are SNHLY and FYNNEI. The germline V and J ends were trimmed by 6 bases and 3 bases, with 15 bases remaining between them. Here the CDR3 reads CASSPTRNPNQPQHF. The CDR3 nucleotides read TGTGCCAGCAGCCCGACACGTAACCCCAATCAGCCCCAGCATTTT.

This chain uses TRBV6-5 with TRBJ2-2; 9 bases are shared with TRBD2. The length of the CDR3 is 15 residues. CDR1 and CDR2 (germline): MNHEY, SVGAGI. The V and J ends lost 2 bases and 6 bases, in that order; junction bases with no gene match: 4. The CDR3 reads CASSYGGGGAGELFF. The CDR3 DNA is TGTGCCAGCAGTTACGGCGGCGGGGGGGCCGGGGAGCTGTTTTTT.

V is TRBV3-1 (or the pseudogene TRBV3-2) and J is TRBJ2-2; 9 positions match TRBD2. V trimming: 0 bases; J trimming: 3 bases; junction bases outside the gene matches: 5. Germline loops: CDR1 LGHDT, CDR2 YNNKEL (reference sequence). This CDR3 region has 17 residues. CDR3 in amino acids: CASSQDYSGGYTGELFF. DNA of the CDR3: TGTGCCAGCAGCCAAGATTACAGCGGGGGGTACACCGGGGAGCTGTTTTTT.

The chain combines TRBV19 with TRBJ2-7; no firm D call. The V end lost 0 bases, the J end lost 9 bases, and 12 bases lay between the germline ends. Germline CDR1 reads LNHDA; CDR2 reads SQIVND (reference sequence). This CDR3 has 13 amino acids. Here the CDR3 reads CASSIDFNSGQYF. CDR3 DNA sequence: TGTGCCAGTAGTATAGATTTCAATTCGGGGCAGTACTTC.

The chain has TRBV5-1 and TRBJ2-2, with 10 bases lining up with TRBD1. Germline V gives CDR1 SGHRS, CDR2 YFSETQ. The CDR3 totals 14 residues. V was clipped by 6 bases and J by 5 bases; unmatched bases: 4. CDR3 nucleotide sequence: TGCGCCAGCACCCTGGACAGGGGGACCGGGGAGCTGTTTTTT. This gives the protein CASTLDRGTGELFF.

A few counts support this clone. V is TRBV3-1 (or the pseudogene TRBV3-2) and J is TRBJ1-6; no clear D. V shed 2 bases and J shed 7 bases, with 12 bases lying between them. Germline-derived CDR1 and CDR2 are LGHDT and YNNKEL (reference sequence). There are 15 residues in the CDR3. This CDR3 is CASSQIADSNSPLHF. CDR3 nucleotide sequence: TGTGCCAGCAGCCAAATAGCAGATTCAAATTCACCCCTCCACTTT.

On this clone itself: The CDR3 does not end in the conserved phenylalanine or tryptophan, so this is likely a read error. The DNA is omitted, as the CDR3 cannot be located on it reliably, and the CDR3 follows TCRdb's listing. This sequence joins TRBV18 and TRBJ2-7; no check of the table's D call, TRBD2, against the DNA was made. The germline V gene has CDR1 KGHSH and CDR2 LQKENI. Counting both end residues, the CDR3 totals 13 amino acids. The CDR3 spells CASSPGESHALMI.

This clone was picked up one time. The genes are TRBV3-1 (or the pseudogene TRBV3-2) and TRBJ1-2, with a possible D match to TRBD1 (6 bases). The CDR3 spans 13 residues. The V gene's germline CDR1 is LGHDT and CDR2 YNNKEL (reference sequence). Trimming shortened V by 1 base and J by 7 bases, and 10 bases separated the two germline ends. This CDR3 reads CASSQGAGVGYTF. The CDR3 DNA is TGTGCCAGCAGCCAAGGGGCAGGGGTTGGCTACACCTTC.

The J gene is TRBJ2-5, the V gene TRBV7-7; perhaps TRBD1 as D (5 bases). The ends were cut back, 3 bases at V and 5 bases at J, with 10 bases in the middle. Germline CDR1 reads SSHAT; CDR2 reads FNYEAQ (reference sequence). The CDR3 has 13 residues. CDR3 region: CASSLQGWETQYF. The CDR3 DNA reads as TGTGCCAGCAGCTTGCAGGGATGGGAGACCCAGTACTTC.

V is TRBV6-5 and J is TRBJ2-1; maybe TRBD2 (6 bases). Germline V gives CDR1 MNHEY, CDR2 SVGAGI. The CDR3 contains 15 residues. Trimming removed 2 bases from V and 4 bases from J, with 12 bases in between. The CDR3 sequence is CASSYSLGGYNEQFF. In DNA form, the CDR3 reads TGTGCCAGCAGTTACAGTCTAGGAGGGTACAATGAGCAGTTCTTC.

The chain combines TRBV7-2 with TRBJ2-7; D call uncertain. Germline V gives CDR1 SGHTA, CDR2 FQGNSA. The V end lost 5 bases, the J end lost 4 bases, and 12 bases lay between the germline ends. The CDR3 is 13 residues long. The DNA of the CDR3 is TGTGCCAGCAGCACCTGGGCCGGATACGAGCAGTACTTC. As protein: CASSTWAGYEQYF.

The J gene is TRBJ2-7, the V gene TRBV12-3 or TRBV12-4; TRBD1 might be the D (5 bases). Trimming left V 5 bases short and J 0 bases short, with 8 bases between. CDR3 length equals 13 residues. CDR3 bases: TGTGCCAGCAGTAGAGACAGCTCCTACGAGCAGTACTTC. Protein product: CASSRDSSYEQYF.

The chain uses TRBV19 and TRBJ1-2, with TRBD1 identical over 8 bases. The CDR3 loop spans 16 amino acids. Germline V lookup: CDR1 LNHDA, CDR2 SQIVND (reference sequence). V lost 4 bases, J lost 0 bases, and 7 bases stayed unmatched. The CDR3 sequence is CASSTYRTGTNYGYTF. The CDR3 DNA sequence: TGTGCCAGTAGTACCTACCGGACAGGGACTAACTATGGCTACACCTTC. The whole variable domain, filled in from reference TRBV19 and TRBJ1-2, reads DGGITQSPKYLFRKEGQNVTLSCEQNLNHDAMYWYRQDPGQGLRLIYYSQIVNDFQKGDIAEGYSVSREKKESFPLTVTSAQKNPTAFYLCASSTYRTGTNYGYTFGSGTRLTVV.

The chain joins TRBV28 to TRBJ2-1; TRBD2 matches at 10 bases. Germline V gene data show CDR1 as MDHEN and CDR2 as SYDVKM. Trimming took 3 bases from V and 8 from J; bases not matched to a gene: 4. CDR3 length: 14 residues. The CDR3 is CASSFSGGAYEQFF. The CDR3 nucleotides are TGTGCCAGCAGTTTCAGCGGGGGGGCGTATGAGCAGTTCTTC.

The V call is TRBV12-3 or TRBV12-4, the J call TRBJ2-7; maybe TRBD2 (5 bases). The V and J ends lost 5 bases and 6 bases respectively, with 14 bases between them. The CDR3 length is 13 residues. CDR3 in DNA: TGTGCCAGCAGTACAACCCAAGGGAGCGAGCAGTACTTC. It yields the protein CASSTTQGSEQYF.

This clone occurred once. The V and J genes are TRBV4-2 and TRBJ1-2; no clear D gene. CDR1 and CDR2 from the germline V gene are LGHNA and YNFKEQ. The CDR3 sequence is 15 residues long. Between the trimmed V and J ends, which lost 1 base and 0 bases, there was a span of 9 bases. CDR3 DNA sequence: TGTGCCAGCAGCCAAGCCCCCCAGACTAACTATGGCTACACCTTC. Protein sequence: CASSQAPQTNYGYTF.

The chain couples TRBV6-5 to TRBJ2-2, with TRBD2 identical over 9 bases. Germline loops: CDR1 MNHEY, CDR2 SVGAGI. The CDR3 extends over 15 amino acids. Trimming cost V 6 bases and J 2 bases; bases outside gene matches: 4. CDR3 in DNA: TGTGCCAGCAGCCAGACTAGCGGTAACACCGGGGAGCTGTTTTTT. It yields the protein CASSQTSGNTGELFF.

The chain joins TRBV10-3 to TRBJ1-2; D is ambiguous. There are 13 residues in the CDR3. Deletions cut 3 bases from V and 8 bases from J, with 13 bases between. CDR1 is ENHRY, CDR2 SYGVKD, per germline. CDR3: CAISDARVRGYTF. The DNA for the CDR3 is TGTGCCATCAGTGATGCGAGGGTCCGGGGCTACACCTTC.